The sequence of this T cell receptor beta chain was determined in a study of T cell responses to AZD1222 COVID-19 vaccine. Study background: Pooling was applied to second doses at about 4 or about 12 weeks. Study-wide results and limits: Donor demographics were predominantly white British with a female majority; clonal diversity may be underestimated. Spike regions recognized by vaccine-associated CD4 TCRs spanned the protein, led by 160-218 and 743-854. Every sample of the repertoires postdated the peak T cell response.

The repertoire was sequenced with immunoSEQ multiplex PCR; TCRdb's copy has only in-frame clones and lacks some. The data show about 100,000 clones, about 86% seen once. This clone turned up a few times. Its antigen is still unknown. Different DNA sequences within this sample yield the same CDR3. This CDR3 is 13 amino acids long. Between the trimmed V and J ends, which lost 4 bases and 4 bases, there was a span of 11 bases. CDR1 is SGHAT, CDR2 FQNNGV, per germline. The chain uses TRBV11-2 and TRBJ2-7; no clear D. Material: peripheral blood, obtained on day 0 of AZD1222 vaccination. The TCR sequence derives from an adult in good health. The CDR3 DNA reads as TGTGCCAGCAGCTCCCTCTTAACTTACGAGCAGTACTTC. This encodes CASSSLLTYEQYF.